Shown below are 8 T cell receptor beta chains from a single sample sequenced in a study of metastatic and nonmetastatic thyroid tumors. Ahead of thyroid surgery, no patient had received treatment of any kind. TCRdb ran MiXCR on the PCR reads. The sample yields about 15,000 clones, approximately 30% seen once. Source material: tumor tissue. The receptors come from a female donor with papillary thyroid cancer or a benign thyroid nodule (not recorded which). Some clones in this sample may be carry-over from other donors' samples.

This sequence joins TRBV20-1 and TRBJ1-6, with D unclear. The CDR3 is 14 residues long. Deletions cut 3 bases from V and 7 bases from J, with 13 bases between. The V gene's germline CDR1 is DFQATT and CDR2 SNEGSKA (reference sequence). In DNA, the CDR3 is TGCAGTGCTAGTGGGGATTTACCAAATTCACCCCTCCACTTT. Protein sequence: CSASGDLPNSPLHF.

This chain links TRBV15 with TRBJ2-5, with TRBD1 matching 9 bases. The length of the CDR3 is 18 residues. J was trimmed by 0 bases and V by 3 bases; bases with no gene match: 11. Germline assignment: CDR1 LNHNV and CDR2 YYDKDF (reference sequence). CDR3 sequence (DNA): TGTGCCACCAGCAGGGTCCGGATCGGGACAGGGTACCAAGAGACCCAGTACTTC. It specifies CATSRVRIGTGYQETQYF.

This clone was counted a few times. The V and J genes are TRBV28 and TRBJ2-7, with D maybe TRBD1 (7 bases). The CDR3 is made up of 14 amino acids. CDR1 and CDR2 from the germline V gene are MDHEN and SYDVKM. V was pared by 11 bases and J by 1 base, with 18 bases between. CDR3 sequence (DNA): TGTGCCGGTCGTAAACAGGGGAGGTCCTACGAGCAGTACTTC. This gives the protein CAGRKQGRSYEQYF.

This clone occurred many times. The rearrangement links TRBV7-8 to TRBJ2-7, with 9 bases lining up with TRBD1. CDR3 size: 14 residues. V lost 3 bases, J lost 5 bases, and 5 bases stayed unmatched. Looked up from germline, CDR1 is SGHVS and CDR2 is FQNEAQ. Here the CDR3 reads CASSFGTGPNEQYF. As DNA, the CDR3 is TGTGCCAGCAGCTTCGGGACAGGGCCCAACGAGCAGTACTTC. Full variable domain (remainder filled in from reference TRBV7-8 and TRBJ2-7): GAGVSQSPRYKVAKRGQDVALRCDPISGHVSLFWYQQALGQGPEFLTYFQNEAQLDKSGLPSDRFFAERPEGSVSTLKIQRTQQEDSAVYLCASSFGTGPNEQYFGPGTRLTVT.

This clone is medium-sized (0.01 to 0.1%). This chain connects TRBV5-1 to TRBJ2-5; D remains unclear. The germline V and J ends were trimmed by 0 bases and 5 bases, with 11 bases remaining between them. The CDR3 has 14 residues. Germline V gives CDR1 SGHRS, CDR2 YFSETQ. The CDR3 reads CASSLELYRETQYF. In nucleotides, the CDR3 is TGCGCCAGCAGCTTGGAACTGTACCGGGAGACCCAGTACTTC.

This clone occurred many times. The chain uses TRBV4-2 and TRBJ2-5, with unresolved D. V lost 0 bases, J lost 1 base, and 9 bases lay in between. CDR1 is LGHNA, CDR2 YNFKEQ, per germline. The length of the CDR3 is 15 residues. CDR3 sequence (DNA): TGTGCCAGCAGCCAAGATGAAGGATTCCAAGAGACCCAGTACTTC. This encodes CASSQDEGFQETQYF.

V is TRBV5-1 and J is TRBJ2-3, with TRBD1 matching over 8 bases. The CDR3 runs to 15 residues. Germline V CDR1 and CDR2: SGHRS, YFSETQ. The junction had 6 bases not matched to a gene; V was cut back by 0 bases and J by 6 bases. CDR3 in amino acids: CASSLGGTGPDTQYF. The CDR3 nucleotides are TGCGCCAGCAGCTTGGGTGGGACAGGTCCCGATACGCAGTATTTT.

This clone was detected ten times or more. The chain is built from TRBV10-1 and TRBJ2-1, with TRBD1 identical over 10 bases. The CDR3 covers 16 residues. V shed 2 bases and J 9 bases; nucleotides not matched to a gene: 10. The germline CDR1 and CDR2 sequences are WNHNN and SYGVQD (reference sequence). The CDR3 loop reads CASSETPGTGVVEQFF. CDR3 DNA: TGCGCCAGCAGTGAGACGCCCGGGACAGGGGTCGTTGAGCAGTTCTTC.